The clone carrying this T cell receptor (beta chain) appeared many times. Its antigen is still unknown. Trimming pared 0 bases from V and 2 bases from J, leaving 7 bases between. CDR1 and CDR2 (germline): ENHRY, SYGVKD. The CDR3 contains 14 residues. The data were obtained in a study of T cells in Graves' hyperthyroidism and ophthalmopathy. Study-wide results and limits: For ophthalmopathy, model prediction preceded onset by a median 6.5 months.

Amplification of TCR beta CDR3 regions used RNA as the template. HTBI primers were employed in a first-round RT-PCR of the TCR CDR3. TCRdb passed the multiplex PCR reads through MiXCR, listing each CDR3 protein once. This sample yields around 350,000 distinct CDR3 sequences, of which approximately 19% are seen a single time; around 3.6% belongs to the top ten. Lactation, pregnancy, other autoimmune disease or uncontrolled infection led to exclusion of patients. PBMCs were sourced from roughly 9.3 ml fresh peripheral blood. The receptor was isolated from a woman aged 18-30 years with Graves' hyperthyroidism. The sequencing sample was made of blood. This sequence joins TRBV10-3 and TRBJ2-5; D not certain. The CDR3 reads CAISESQPQETQYF. The CDR3 DNA sequence: TGTGCCATCAGTGAGTCGCAGCCGCAAGAGACCCAGTACTTC.